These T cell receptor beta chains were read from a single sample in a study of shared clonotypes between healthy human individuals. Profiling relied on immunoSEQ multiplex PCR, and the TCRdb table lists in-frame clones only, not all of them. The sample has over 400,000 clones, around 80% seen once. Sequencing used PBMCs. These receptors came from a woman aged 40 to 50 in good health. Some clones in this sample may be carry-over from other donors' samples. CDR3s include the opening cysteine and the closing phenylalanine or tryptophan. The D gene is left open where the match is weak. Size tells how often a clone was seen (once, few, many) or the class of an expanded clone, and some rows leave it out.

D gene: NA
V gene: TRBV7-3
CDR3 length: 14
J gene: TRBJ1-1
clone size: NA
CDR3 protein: CASGDKGVSTEAFF
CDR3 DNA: TGTGCCAGCGGGGATAAGGGCGTGAGCACTGAAGCTTTCTTT

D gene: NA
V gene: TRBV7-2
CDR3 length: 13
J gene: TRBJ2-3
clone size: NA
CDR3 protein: CASSPRNTDTQYF
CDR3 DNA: TGTGCCAGCAGCCCCAGAAACACAGATACGCAGTATTTT

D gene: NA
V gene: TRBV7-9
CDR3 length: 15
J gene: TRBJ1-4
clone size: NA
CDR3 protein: CASSLNAFGNEKLFF
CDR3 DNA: TGTGCCAGCAGCTTAAACGCTTTCGGGAATGAAAAACTGTTTTTT

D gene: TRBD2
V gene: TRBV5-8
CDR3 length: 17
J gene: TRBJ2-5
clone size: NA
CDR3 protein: CASSLNLAGARQETQYF
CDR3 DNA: TGTGCCAGCAGCTTGAACCTAGCGGGAGCGAGACAAGAGACCCAGTACTTC

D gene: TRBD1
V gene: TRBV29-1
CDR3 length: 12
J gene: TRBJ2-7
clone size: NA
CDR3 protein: CSARTGGDEQYF
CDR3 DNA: TGCAGCGCCAGGACAGGGGGCGACGAGCAGTACTTC

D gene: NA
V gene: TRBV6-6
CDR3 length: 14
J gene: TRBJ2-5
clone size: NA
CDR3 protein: CASSYSNREETQYF
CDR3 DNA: TGTGCCAGCAGTTACTCGAACAGGGAAGAGACCCAGTACTTC

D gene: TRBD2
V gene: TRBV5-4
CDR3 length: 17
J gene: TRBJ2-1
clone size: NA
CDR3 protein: CASSYTWTSGGYNEQFF
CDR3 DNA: TGTGCCAGCAGCTATACTTGGACTAGCGGGGGCTACAATGAGCAGTTCTTC

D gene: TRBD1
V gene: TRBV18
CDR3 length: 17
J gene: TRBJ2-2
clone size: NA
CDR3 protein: CASSPAGQGAYTGELFF
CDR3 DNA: TGTGCCAGCTCACCGGCTGGACAGGGGGCGTACACCGGGGAGCTGTTTTTT

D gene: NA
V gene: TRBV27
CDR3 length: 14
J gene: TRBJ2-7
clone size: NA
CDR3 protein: CASSWRGPIYEQYF
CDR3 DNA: TGTGCCAGCAGTTGGCGGGGGCCGATTTACGAGCAGTACTTC

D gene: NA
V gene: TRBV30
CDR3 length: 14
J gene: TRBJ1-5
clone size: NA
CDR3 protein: CAWSRPPGEQPQHF
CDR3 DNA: TGTGCCTGGAGCCGTCCCCCGGGGGAACAGCCCCAGCATTTT

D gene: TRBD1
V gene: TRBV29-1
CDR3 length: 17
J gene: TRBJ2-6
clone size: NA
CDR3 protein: CSVEGGQGRSGANVLTF
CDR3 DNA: TGCAGCGTTGAAGGGGGACAGGGCCGCTCTGGGGCCAACGTCCTGACTTTC

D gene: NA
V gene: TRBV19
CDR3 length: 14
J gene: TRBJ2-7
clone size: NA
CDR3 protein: CASTEQTSGGEQYF
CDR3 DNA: TGTGCCAGTACGGAACAGACTTCTGGCGGTGAGCAGTACTTC

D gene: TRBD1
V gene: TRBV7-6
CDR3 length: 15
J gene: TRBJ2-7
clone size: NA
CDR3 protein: CASSVGTGGSYEQYF
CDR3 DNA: TGTGCCAGCAGCGTAGGGACAGGGGGCTCCTACGAGCAGTACTTC

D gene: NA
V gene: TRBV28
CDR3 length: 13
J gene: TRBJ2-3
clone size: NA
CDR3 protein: CASSAPNTDTQYF
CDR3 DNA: TGTGCCTCCAGCGCCCCGAACACAGATACGCAGTATTTT

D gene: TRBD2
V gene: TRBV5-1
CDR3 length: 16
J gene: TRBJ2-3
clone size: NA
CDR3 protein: CASSLAGGGGTDTQYF
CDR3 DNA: TGCGCCAGCAGCCTCGCGGGCGGGGGGGGCACAGATACGCAGTATTTT

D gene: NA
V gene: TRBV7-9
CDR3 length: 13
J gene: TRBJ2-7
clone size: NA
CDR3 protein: CASTQGTLREQYF
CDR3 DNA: TGTGCCAGCACCCAAGGGACTCTTCGCGAGCAGTACTTC

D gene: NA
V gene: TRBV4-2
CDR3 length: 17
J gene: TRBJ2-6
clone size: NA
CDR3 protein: CASSQDYLRSGANVLTF
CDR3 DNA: TGTGCCAGCAGCCAAGATTACCTTCGGTCTGGGGCCAACGTCCTGACTTTC

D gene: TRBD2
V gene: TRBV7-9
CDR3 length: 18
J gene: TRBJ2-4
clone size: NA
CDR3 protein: CASSLDWTRRGAKNIQYF
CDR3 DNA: TGTGCCAGCAGCTTAGATTGGACTAGGCGTGGAGCCAAAAACATTCAGTACTTC

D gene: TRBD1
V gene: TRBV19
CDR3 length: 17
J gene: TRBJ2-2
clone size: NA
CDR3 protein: CASRKRRTGENTGELFF
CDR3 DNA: TGTGCCAGTAGAAAAAGGAGGACAGGGGAAAACACCGGGGAGCTGTTTTTT

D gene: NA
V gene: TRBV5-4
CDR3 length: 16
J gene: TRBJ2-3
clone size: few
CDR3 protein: CASSSKGGKLTDTQYF
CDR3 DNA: TGTGCCAGCAGCTCAAAGGGGGGGAAACTTACAGATACGCAGTATTTT

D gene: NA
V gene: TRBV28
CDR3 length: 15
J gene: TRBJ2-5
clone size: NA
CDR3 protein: CASSYESDIQETQYF
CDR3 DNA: TGTGCCAGCAGTTATGAATCGGACATCCAAGAGACCCAGTACTTC

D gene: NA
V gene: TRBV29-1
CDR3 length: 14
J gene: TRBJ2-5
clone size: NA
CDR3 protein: CSVAGTNIEETQYF
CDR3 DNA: TGCAGCGTTGCGGGAACAAACATAGAAGAGACCCAGTACTTC

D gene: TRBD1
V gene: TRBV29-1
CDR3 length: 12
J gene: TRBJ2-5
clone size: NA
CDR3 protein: CSVGQGGETQYF
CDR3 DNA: TGCAGCGTTGGACAGGGCGGAGAGACCCAGTACTTC

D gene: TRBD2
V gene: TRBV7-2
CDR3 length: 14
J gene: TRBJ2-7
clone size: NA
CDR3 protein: CASSLGGSLYEQYF
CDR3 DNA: TGTGCCAGCAGCTTGGGCGGGAGCCTCTACGAGCAGTACTTC

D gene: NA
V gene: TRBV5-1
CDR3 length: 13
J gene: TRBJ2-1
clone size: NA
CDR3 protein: CASSLEAYNEQFF
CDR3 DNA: TGCGCCAGCAGCTTGGAGGCCTACAATGAGCAGTTCTTC

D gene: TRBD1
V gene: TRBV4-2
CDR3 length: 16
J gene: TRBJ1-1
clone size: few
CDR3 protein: CASSPSRDRSHTEAFF
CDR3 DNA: TGTGCCAGCAGTCCGTCCCGGGACAGGTCCCACACTGAAGCTTTCTTT

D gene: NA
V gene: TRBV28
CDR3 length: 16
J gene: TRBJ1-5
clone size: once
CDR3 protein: CASSLSSRGEEQPQHF
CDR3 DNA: TGTGCCAGCAGTTTATCCTCCAGGGGCGAGGAGCAGCCCCAGCATTTT

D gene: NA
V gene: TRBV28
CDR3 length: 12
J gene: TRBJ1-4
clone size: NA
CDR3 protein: CASSSGFEKLFF
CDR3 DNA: TGTGCCAGCAGTTCAGGTTTTGAAAAACTGTTTTTT

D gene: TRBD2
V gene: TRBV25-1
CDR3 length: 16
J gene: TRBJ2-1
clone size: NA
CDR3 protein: CASSEGGGGAYNEQFF
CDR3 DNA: TGTGCCAGCAGTGAAGGCGGCGGGGGGGCCTACAATGAGCAGTTCTTC

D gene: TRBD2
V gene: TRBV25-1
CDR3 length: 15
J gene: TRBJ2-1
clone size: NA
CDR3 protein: CASSELGRGDNEQFF
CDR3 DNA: TGTGCCAGCAGTGAATTAGGGCGGGGGGACAATGAGCAGTTCTTC

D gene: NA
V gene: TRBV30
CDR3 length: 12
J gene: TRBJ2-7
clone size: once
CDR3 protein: CAWSSTRYEQYF
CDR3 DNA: TGTGCCTGGAGTTCTACGCGGTACGAGCAGTACTTC

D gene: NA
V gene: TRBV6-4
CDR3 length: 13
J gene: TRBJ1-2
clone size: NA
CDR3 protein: CASSAGVGYGYTF
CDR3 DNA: TGTGCCAGCAGTGCAGGGGTCGGCTATGGCTACACCTTC

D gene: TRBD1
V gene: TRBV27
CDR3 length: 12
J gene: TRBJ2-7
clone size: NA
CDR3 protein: CASSGQGHEQYF
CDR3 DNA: TGTGCCAGCAGTGGACAGGGGCACGAGCAGTACTTC

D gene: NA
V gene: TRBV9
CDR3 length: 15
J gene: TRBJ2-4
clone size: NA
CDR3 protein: CASSPAGGAKNIQYF
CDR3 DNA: TGTGCCAGCAGCCCAGCCGGAGGGGCCAAAAACATTCAGTACTTC

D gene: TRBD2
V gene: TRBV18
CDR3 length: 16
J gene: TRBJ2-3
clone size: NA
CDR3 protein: CASLKLAGGPGDTQYF
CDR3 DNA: TGTGCCAGCTTAAAATTAGCGGGAGGGCCTGGAGATACGCAGTATTTT